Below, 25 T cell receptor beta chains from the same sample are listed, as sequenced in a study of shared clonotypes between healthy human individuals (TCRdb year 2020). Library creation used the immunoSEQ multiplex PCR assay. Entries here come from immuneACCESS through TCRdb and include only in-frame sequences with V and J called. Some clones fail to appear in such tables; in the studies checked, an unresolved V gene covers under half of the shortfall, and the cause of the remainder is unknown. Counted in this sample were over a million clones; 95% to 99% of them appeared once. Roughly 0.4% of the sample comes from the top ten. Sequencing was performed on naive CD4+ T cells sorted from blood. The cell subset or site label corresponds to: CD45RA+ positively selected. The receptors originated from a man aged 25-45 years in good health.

This chain's CDR3 is CASSLVGGLGNEQFF. The CDR3 DNA reads as TGCGCCAGCAGCTTGGTTGGGGGCTTAGGCAATGAGCAGTTCTTC. This chain uses TRBV5-1 with TRBJ2-1; perhaps TRBD1 as D (6 bases). CDR1 is SGHRS and CDR2 is YFSETQ in the germline V gene. The CDR3 consists of 15 residues. V shed 0 bases and J shed 6 bases, with 13 bases lying between them.

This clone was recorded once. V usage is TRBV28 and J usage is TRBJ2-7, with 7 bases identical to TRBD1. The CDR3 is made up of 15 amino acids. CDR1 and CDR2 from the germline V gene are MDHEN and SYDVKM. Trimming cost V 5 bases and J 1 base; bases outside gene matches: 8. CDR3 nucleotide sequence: TGTGCCAGCAGTCCGGGACAGTTCTTTTCCTACGAGCAGTACTTC. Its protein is CASSPGQFFSYEQYF.

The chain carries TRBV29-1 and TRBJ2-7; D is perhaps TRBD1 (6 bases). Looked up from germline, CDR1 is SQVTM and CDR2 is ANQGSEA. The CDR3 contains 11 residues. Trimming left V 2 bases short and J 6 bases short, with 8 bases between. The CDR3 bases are TGCAGCGTTGAAACAGGGACCGAGCAGTACTTC. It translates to CSVETGTEQYF.

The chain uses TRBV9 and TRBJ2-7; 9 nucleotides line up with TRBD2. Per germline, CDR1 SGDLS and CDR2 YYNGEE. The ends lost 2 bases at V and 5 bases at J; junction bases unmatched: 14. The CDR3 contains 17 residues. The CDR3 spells CASSVKVRASGIDEQYF. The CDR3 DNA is TGTGCCAGCAGCGTTAAGGTTCGGGCTAGCGGGATCGACGAGCAGTACTTC. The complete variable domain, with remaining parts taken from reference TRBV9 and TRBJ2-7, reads DSGVTQTPKHLITATGQRVTLRCSPRSGDLSVYWYQQSLDQGLQFLIQYYNGEERAKGNILERFSAQQFPDLHSELNLSSLELGDSALYFCASSVKVRASGIDEQYFGPGTRLTVT.

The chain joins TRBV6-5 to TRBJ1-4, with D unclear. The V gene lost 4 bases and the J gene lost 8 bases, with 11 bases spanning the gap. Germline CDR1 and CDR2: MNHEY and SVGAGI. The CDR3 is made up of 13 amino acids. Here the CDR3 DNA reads TGTGCCAGCAGTTCCCCTATAGGGGAAAAACTGTTTTTT. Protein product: CASSSPIGEKLFF.

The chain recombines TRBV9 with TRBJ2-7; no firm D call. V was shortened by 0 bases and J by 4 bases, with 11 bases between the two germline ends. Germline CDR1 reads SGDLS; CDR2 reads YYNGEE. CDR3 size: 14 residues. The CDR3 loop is CASSVDGTAYEQYF. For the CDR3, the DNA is TGTGCCAGCAGCGTAGATGGAACTGCGTACGAGCAGTACTTC.

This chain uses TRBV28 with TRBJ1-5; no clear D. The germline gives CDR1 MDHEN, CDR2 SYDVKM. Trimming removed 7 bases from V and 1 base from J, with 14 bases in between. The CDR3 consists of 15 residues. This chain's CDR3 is CASTYLLGSNQPQHF. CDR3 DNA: TGTGCCAGCACCTACCTCCTAGGCAGCAATCAGCCCCAGCATTTT.

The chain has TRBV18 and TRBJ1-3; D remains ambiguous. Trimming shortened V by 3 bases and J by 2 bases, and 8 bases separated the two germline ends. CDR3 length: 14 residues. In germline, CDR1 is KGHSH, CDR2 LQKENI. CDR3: CASSPGLPGNTIYF. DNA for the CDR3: TGTGCCAGCTCACCGGGTCTACCTGGAAACACCATATATTTT.

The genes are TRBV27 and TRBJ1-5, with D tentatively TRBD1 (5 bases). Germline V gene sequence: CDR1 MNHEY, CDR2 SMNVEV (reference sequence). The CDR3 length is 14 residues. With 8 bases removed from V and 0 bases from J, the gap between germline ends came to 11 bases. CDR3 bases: TGTGCCAGCCGATTTGGGGGTAGCAATCAGCCCCAGCATTTT. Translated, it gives CASRFGGSNQPQHF.

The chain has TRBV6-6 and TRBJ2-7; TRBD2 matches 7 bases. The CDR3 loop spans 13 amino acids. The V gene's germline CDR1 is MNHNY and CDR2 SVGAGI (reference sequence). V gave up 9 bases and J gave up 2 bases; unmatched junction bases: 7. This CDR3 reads CASQTGLPYEQYF. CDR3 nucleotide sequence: TGTGCCAGTCAGACGGGACTACCCTACGAGCAGTACTTC.

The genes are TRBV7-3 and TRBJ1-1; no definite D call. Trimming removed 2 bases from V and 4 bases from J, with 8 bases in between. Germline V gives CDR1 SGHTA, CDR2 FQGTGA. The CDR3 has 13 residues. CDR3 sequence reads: CASSLERATEAFF. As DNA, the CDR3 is TGTGCCAGCAGCTTAGAGCGTGCCACTGAAGCTTTCTTT.

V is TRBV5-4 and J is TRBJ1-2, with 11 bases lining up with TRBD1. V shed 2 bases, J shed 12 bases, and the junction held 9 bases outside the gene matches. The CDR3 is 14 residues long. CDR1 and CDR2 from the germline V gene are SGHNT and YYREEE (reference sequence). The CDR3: CASSFTGGTGGNTF. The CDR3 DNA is TGTGCCAGCAGCTTTACGGGAGGGACAGGGGGAAACACCTTC.

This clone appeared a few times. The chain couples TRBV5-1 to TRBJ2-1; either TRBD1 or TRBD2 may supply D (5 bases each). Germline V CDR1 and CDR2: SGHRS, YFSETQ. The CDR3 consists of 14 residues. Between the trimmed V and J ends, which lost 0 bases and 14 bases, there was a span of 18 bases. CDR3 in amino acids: CASSLGGPGTGEFF. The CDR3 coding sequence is TGCGCCAGCAGCTTGGGGGGACCAGGGACCGGGGAGTTCTTC. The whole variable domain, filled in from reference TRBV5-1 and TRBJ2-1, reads KAGVTQTPRYLIKTRGQQVTLSCSPISGHRSVSWYQQTPGQGLQFLFEYFSETQRNKGNFPGRFSGRQFSNSRSEMNVSTLELGDSALYLCASSLGGPGTGEFFGPGTRLTVL.

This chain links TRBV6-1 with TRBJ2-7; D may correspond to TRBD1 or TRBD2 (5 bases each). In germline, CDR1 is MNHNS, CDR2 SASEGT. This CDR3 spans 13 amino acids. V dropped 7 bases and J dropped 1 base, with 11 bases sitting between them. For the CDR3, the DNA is TGTGCCAGCATGGGGGACGGATCCTACGAGCAGTACTTC. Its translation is CASMGDGSYEQYF.

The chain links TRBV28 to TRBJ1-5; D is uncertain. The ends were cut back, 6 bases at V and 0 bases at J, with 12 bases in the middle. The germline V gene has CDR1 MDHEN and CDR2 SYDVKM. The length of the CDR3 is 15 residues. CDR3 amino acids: CASRRRWDSNQPQHF. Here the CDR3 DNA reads TGTGCCAGCAGGAGGCGATGGGATAGCAATCAGCCCCAGCATTTT.

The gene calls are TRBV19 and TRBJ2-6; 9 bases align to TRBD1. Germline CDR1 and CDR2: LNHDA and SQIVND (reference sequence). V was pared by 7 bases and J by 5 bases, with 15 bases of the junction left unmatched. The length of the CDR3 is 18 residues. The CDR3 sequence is CASKTLGQGLLWANVLTF. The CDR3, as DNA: TGTGCCAGTAAAACCCTGGGACAGGGACTTCTCTGGGCCAACGTCCTGACTTTC. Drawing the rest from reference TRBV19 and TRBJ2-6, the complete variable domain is DGGITQSPKYLFRKEGQNVTLSCEQNLNHDAMYWYRQDPGQGLRLIYYSQIVNDFQKGDIAEGYSVSREKKESFPLTVTSAQKNPTAFYLCASKTLGQGLLWANVLTFGAGSRLTVL.

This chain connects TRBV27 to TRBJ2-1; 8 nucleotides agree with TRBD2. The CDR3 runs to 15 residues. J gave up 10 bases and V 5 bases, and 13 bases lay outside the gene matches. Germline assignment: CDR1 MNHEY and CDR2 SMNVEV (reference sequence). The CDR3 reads CASSAIGTRIREQFF. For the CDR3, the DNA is TGTGCCAGCAGTGCGATCGGGACTAGAATACGGGAGCAGTTCTTC.

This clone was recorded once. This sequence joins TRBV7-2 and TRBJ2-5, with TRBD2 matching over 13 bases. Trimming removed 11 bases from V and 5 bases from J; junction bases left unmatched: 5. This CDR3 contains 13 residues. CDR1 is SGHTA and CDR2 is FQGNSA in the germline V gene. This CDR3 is CASGLAGWETQYF. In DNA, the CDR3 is TGTGCCTCGGGACTAGCGGGATGGGAGACCCAGTACTTC.

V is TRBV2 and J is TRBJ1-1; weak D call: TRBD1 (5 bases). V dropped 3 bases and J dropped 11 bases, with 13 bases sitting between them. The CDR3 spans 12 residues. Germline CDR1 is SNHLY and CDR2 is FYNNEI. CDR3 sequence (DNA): TGTGCCAGCAGTGAGGGGACGGACGGGGCTTTCTTT. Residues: CASSEGTDGAFF. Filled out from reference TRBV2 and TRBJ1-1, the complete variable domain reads EPEVTQTPSHQVTQMGQEVILRCVPISNHLYFYWYRQILGQKVEFLVSFYNNEISEKSEIFDDQFSVERPDGSNFTLKIRSTKLEDSAMYFCASSEGTDGAFFGQGTRLTVV.

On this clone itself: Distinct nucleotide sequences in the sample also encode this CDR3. The CDR3 sequence is CASGRIQETQYF. The CDR3 DNA sequence: TGTGCCAGCGGGCGGATCCAAGAGACCCAGTACTTC. The V and J genes are TRBV2 and TRBJ2-5; D unclear. Germline V gene data show CDR1 as SNHLY and CDR2 as FYNNEI. CDR3 length: 12 amino acids. Trimming cost V 8 bases and J 1 base, with 8 bases left between them.

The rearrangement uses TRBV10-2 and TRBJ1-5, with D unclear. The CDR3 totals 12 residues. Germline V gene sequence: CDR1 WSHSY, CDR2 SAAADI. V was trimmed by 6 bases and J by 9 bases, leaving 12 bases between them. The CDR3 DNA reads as TGCGCCAGCAGCCTACAGATCTCGCCCCAGCATTTT. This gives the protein CASSLQISPQHF.

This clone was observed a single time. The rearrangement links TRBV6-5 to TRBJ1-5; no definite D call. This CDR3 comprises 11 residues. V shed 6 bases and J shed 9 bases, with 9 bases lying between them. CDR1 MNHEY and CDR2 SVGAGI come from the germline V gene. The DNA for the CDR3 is TGTGCCAGCAGCCAGAGGTCGCCCCAGCATTTT. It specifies CASSQRSPQHF.

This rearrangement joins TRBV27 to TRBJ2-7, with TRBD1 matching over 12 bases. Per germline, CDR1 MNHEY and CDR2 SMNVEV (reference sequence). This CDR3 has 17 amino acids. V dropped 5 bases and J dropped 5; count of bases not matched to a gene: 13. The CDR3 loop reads CASSLTAWDRGQDEQYF. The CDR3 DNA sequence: TGTGCCAGCAGTCTCACCGCCTGGGACAGGGGGCAGGACGAGCAGTACTTC.

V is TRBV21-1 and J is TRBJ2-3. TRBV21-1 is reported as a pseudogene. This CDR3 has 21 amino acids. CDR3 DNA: TGTGCCAGCAGCAAAGCGGGAGGACAGAGACTAATGCATCCACACACAGATACGCAGTATTTT. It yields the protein CASSKAGGQRLMHPHTDTQYF.

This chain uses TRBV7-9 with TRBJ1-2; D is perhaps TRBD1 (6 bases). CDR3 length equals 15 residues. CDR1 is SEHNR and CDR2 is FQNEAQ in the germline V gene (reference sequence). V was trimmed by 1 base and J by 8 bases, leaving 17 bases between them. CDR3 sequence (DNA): TGTGCCAGCAGCTTAGGACCCAGGGACATAGAGGGCTACACCTTC. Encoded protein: CASSLGPRDIEGYTF.